This TCR beta chain was profiled in a study of identical twins. Study-wide results and limits: With abundant cord blood beta clonotypes, insertions were fewer; memory repertoires showed no such pattern. Conclusions leaned on cross-sectional statistical analysis and did not track the same donors over time.

After template switching added a universal primer site, the resulting cDNA carried unique molecular identifiers. MiXCR, applied by TCRdb to the 5' RACE reads, yields one record per CDR3 protein. The sample lists approximately 470,000 distinct CDR3 sequences, 14% seen once, with approximately 0.52% in the top ten. Remarks on this clonotype: Antigen specificity is unknown.

The ends lost 8 bases at V and 6 bases at J; junction bases unmatched: 10. The germline V gene has CDR1 LNHDA and CDR2 SQIVND (reference sequence). The CDR3 has 16 residues. These data are also associated with another study on yellow fever vaccine responses in identical twins. From that second work: A vaccine T cell response that seemed partly convergent and partly personalized was reported in twins.

The sequence was obtained from a woman in her late teens or twenties in good health. The sequenced sample was CD4+ T cells sorted from blood. The chain carries TRBV19 and TRBJ2-3, with 14 bases identical to TRBD2. For the CDR3, the DNA is TGTGCCAGTTCGAAGACTAGCGGGAGGGTTGGTGATACGCAGTATTTT. As protein: CASSKTSGRVGDTQYF.